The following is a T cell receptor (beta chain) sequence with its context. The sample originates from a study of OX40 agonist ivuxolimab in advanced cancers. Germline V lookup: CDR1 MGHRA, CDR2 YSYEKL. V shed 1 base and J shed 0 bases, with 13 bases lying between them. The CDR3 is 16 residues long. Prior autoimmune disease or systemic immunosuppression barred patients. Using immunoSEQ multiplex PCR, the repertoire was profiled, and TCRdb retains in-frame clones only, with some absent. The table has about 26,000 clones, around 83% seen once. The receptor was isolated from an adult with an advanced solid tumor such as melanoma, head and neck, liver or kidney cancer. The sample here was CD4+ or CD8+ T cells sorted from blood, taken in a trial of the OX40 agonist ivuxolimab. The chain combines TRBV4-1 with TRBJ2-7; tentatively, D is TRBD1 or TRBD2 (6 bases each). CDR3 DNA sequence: TGCGCCAGCAGCCAAGTGGGGGGCTTCAGCTCCTACGAGCAGTACTTC. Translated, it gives CASSQVGGFSSYEQYF.